This T cell receptor beta chain was captured in a study of T cells in localized non-small cell lung cancer. Produced via immunoSEQ multiplex PCR; TCRdb's table is partial and in-frame only. The profile covers 23,000 or so clones, with 80% to 95% appearing a single time and roughly 15% taken by the ten largest. Germline V gives CDR1 KGHSH, CDR2 LQKENI. The V gene lost 3 bases and the J gene lost 7 bases, with 13 bases spanning the gap. The CDR3 runs 14 residues. This receptor was obtained from a man aged 35-69 years with stage III squamous cell lung carcinoma. The rearrangement joins TRBV18 to TRBJ2-4; D is undetermined. The sample consisted of peripheral blood, taken before any cancer treatment. For the CDR3, the DNA is TGTGCCAGCTCACCGGCTAGTCCAGGCAACATTCAGTACTTC. Its translation is CASSPASPGNIQYF.